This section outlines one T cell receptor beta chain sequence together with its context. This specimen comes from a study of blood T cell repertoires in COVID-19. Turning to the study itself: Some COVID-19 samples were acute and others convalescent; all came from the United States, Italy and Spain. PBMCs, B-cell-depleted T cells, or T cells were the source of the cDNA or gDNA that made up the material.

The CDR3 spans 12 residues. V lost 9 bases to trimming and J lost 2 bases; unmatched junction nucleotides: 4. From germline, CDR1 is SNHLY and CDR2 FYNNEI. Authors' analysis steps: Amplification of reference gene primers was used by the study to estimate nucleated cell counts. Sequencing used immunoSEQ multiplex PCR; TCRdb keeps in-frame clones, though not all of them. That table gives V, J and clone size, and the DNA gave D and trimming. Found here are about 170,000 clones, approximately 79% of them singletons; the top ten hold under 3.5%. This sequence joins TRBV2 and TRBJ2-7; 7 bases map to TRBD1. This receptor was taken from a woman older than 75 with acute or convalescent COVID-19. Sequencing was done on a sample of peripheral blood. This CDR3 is CASATGPYEQYF. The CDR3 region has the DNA TGTGCCAGTGCGACAGGGCCCTACGAGCAGTACTTC.